This T cell receptor (beta chain) is from a study of CD8 T cells in Susac syndrome. A single count supports this clonotype. Reverse transcription used roughly 0.45 to 1 ug RNA and random hexamers. TCRdb redid the calling of the immunoSEQ multiplex PCR reads with MiXCR, one entry per CDR3 protein. The sample records 150,000 to 200,000 distinct CDR3 sequences, about 94% being singletons. The CDR3 is 15 amino acids. CDR1 and CDR2 from the germline V gene are DFQATT and SNEGSKA (reference sequence). Trimming stripped 3 bases from V and 2 bases from J, with 15 bases between. The sequencing sample was made of CD4+ T cells from PBMCs. The V call is TRBV20-1, the J call TRBJ2-3; D remains ambiguous. This sequence originates from a human donor in good health. The CDR3 loop reads CSARVSPQTTDTQYF. The CDR3 DNA reads as TGCAGTGCTAGGGTCAGTCCTCAAACCACAGATACGCAGTATTTT.